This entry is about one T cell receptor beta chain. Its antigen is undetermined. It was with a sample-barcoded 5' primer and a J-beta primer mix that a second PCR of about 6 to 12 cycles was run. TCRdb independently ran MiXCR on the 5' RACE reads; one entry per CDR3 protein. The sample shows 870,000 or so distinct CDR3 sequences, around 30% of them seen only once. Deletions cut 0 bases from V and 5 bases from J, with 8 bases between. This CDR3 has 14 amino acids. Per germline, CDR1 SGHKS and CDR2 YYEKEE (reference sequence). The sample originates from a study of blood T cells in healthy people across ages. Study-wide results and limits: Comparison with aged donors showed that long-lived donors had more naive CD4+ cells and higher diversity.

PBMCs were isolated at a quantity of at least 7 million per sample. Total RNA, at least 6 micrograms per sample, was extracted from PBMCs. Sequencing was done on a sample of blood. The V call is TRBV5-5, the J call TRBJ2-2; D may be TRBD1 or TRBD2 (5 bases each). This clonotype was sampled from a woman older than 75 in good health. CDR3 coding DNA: TGTGCCAGCAGCTTGGAAGGGGAGACCGGGGAGCTGTTTTTT. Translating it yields CASSLEGETGELFF.